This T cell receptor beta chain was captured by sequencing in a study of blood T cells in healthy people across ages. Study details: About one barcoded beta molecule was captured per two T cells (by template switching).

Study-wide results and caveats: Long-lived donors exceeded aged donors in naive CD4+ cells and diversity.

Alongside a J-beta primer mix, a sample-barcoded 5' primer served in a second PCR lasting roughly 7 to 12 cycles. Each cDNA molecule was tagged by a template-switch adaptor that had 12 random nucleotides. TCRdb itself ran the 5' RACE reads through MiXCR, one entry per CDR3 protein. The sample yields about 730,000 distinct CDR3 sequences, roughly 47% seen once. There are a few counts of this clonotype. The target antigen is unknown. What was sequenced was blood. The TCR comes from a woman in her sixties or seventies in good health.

CDR3 DNA: TGTGCCAGCCGTGACAGGGGGTACTCCTACGAGCAGTACTTC. This codes for CASRDRGYSYEQYF. V and J are TRBV27 and TRBJ2-7; 9 nucleotides line up with TRBD1. Looked up from germline, CDR1 is MNHEY and CDR2 is SMNVEV (reference sequence). This CDR3 region has 14 residues. Trimming removed 8 bases from V and 0 bases from J; junction bases left unmatched: 5.